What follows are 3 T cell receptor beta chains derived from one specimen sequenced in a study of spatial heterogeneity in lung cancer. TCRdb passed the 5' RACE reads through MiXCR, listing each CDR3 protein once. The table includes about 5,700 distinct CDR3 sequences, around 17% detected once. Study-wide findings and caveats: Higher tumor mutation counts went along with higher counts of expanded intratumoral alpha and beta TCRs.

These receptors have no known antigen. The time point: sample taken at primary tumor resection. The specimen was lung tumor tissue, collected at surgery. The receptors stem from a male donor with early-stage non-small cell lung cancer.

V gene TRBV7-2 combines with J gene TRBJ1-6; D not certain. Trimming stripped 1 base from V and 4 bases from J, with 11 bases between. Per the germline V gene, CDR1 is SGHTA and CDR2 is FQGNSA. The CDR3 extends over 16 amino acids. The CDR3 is CASSLGPAIYNSPLHF. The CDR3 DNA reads TGTGCCAGCAGCTTAGGGCCGGCCATTTATAATTCACCCCTCCACTTT.

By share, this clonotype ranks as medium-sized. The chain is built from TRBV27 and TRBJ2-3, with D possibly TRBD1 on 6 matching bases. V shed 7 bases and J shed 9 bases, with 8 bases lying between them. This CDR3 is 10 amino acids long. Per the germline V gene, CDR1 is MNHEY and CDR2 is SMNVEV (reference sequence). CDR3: CASKGDTQYF. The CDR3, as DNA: TGTGCCAGCAAGGGGGACACGCAGTATTTT.

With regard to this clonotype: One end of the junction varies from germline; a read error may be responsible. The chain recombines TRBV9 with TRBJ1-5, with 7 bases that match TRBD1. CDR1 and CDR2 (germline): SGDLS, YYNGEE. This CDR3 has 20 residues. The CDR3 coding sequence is TGTGCCAGCAACGTAGCTTCCAAGGGGGCGAATCTCGGTAGCAATCAGCCCCAGCATTTT. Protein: CASNVASKGANLGSNQPQHF.